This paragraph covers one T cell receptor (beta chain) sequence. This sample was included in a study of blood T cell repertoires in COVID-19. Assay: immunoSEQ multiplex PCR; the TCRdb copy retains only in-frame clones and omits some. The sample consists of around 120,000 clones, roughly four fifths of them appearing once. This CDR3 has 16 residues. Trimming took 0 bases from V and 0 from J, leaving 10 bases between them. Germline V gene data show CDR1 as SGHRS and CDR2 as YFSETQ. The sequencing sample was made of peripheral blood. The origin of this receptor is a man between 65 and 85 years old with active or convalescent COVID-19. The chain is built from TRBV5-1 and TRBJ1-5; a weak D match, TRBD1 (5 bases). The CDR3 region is CASSLEGLNSNQPQHF. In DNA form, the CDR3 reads TGCGCCAGCAGCTTGGAGGGGTTAAATAGCAATCAGCCCCAGCATTTT.